This T cell receptor beta chain is drawn from a study of T-cell reconstitution after alpha-beta-depleted transplantation in children. The study's findings and limits: T-cell counts and diversity at one year post-transplant came mainly from newly produced T cells. It was surviving recipient T cells and thymic progenitors that gave some patients high TCRbeta diversity at day 60. About two months after transplant, alpha-beta T cells reportedly came from several hundred expanded graft clones.

The TCRbeta library was prepared with unique molecular identifiers. TCRdb re-derived calls from the PCR reads in MiXCR, one entry per CDR3 protein. Of around 600,000 distinct CDR3 sequences in the sample, roughly 23% were seen once. Germline loops: CDR1 ENHRY, CDR2 SYGVKD. Trimming took 6 bases from V and 8 from J, leaving 11 bases between them. The CDR3 contains 13 residues. Comments on this clonotype: The antigen is undetermined.

This clonotype originated in a boy under two years old who had a stem cell transplant for acute myeloid leukemia, so the T cells may come from the graft donor. The sequencing here drew on PBMCs, mostly from graft donor cells, taken 360 days after TCRalphabeta/CD19-depleted stem cell transplant. The chain employs TRBV10-3 and TRBJ1-6; D unresolved. The CDR3 loop is CAIRGPADSPLHF. The DNA of the CDR3 is TGTGCCATCAGAGGACCAGCGGATTCACCCCTCCACTTT.